A single sample is the source of the 10 T cell receptor beta chains below, sequenced in a study of CD8+ T cells in alopecia areata. This sample's treatment: oral pan-JAK inhibitor, 5-10 mg twice daily. Reverse transcribed after extraction, RNA yielded cDNA as the sequencing template. Clones were sequenced by immunoSEQ multiplex PCR, and TCRdb holds only the in-frame ones, with some missing. This sample has 150,000 to 200,000 clones; around half occur once, and the top ten carry roughly 10%. The material sequenced was CD8+ T cells sorted from blood, taken at week 24, from a patient treated with tofacitinib. Receptors originate from a human donor with alopecia areata.

The CDR3 reads CASSPPGTGSNYGYTF. The CDR3 DNA reads TGTGCCAGCAGTCCTCCTGGGACAGGGAGTAACTATGGCTACACCTTC. This sequence joins TRBV28 and TRBJ1-2; 9 bases match TRBD1. Germline trimming cut 5 bases from V and 1 base from J; bases unmatched to any gene: 8. The CDR3 consists of 16 residues. Germline CDR1 reads MDHEN; CDR2 reads SYDVKM.

This clone has just a few counts. J is TRBJ1-3 and V is TRBV19, with D uncertain. Trimming removed 9 bases at V and 0 bases at J, with 15 bases between. The germline V gene encodes CDR1 LNHDA and CDR2 SQIVND (reference sequence). The CDR3 totals 15 residues. The CDR3 coding sequence is TGTGCCAGCCACCACCAAGGTCCCTCTGGAAACACCATATATTTT. The encoded protein is CASHHQGPSGNTIYF.

The sample holds a few counts of this clone. This chain links TRBV11-2 with TRBJ1-2; D is unresolved. The V gene's germline CDR1 is SGHAT and CDR2 FQNNGV. The CDR3 runs to 14 residues. The V end was cut by 4 bases, the J end by 4 bases, with 13 bases between. The CDR3 DNA reads TGTGCCAGCAGCTACGGGCGGGGATCCTATGGCTACACCTTC. Its translation is CASSYGRGSYGYTF.

The V and J genes are TRBV9 and TRBJ2-3; TRBD2 matches 9 bases. Germline V gene sequence: CDR1 SGDLS, CDR2 YYNGEE. There are 17 residues in the CDR3. Trimming cost V 0 bases and J 5 bases; bases outside gene matches: 10. DNA of the CDR3: TGTGCCAGCAGCGTAGGGTCCGAGCGGGGGGCATTAGATACGCAGTATTTT. This gives the protein CASSVGSERGALDTQYF.

The chain has TRBV5-6 and TRBJ2-2; no definite D call. This CDR3 has 12 amino acids. V was shortened by 2 bases and J by 7 bases, with 6 bases between the two germline ends. Germline-derived CDR1 and CDR2 are SGHDT and YYEEEE. The CDR3 loop reads CASSLEFGELFF. DNA of the CDR3: TGTGCCAGCAGCTTAGAGTTCGGGGAGCTGTTTTTT.

This rearrangement joins TRBV30 to TRBJ2-1, with D uncertain. The V gene lost 0 bases and the J gene lost 10 bases, with 13 bases spanning the gap. The CDR3 spans 13 residues. Germline CDR1 GTSNPN, CDR2 SVGIG (reference sequence). The CDR3 reads CAWSVLVRGEQFF. CDR3 in DNA: TGTGCCTGGAGTGTACTGGTACGTGGGGAGCAGTTCTTC.

This clone was found a few times. The chain uses TRBV27 and TRBJ2-2, with 10 bases aligning to TRBD1. The CDR3 loop spans 16 amino acids. V was pared by 5 bases and J by 4 bases, with 7 bases of the junction left unmatched. The germline V gene encodes CDR1 MNHEY and CDR2 SMNVEV (reference sequence). As DNA, the CDR3 is TGTGCCAGCAGTCCCCGACAGGGGGCATTCACCGGGGAGCTGTTTTTT. Protein sequence: CASSPRQGAFTGELFF.

The rearrangement joins TRBV6-6 to TRBJ1-1; 7 bases are a match to TRBD1. This CDR3 is 16 amino acids long. Germline-derived CDR1 and CDR2 are MNHNY and SVGAGI (reference sequence). V shed 1 base and J 0 bases; nucleotides not matched to a gene: 5. This chain's CDR3 is CASSYLPGGVNTEAFF. CDR3 DNA sequence: TGTGCCAGCAGTTACTTACCAGGGGGTGTGAACACTGAAGCTTTCTTT.

The J gene is TRBJ2-3, the V gene TRBV6-1, with D unresolved. The CDR3 has 13 amino acids. Trimming pared 9 bases from V and 0 bases from J, leaving 10 bases between. Germline V gives CDR1 MNHNS, CDR2 SASEGT. CDR3 sequence (DNA): TGTGCCAGTGATGTTGCTAGCACAGATACGCAGTATTTT. This translates into CASDVASTDTQYF.

The chain employs TRBV30 and TRBJ2-1; no firm D call. CDR3 size: 11 residues. Per the germline V gene, CDR1 is GTSNPN and CDR2 is SVGIG (reference sequence). The V end was cut by 2 bases, the J end by 12 bases, with 11 bases between. This CDR3 reads CAWSTGLGQFF. The CDR3 DNA reads as TGTGCCTGGAGTACCGGGTTAGGGCAGTTCTTC.